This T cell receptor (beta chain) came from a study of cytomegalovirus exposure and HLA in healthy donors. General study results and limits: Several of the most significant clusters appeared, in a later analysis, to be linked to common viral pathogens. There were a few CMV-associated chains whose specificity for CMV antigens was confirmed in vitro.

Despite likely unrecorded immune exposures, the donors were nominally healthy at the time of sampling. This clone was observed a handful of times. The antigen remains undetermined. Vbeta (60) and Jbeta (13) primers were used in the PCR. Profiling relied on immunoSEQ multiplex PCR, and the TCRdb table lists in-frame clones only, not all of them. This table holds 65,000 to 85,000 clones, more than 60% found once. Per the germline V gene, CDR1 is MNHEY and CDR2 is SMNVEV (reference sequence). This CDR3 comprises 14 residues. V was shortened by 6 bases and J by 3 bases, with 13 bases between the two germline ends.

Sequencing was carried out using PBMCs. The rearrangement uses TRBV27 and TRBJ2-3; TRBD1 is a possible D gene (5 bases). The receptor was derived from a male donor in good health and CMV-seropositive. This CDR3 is CASSIGEGTDTQYF. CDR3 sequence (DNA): TGTGCCAGCAGCATAGGGGAAGGGACAGATACGCAGTATTTT.